This T cell receptor (beta chain) comes out of a study of CXCR3-negative and CXCR3-positive naive CD8 T cells. Study-level points and caveats: Memory cells differed in TRBV-TRBJ usage, but naive CXCR3-negative and CXCR3-positive cells had similar usage. When CXCR3-positive naive cells were set against CXCR3-negative naive cells, the former had more hydrophobic TRB CDR3s.

Concerning this clonotype itself: What it recognizes is unknown.

Via 5' RACE with UMI labels, TRB cDNA libraries were prepared. TCRdb re-called the 5' RACE reads; every CDR3 protein appears as one record, without DNA. The specimen's table records around 60,000 distinct CDR3 sequences. The germline CDR1 and CDR2 sequences are SEHNR and FQNEAQ (reference sequence). The CDR3 runs 12 residues. The chain is built from TRBV7-9 and TRBJ2-1. The clonotype comes from a human donor in good health. Some clones in this sample may be carry-over from other donors' samples. The sample consisted of naive CXCR3+ CD8+ T cells from blood. Subset in this sample: CD45RO-CCR7+CD27+CD95- naive CD8+ T cells expressing CXCR3 (TNR3+). The CDR3 sequence is CASSLEVDGVLF.